One sample yielded the 30 T cell receptor beta chains listed below, sequenced in a study of post-analysis software for immune sequencing data. Findings of the study overall: A handful of TRBV segments were significantly more frequent in patients than in controls. TRBV5-6, TRBV5-1 and TRBV20-1 were among these segments.

These receptors lack a known antigen. The TCR beta cDNA libraries carried unique molecular identifiers. From the PCR reads, TCRdb called clonotypes with MiXCR, one entry per CDR3 protein. The sample contains roughly 430,000 distinct CDR3 sequences, approximately 39% of which appear only once. Sequencing was done on a sample of blood. The receptors come from a girl aged 2-10 years with multiple sclerosis.

V and J are TRBV3-1 and TRBJ1-1; possibly TRBD1 for D (5 bases). Germline-derived CDR1 and CDR2 are LGHDT and YNNKEL (reference sequence). V was shortened by 4 bases and J by 7 bases, with 16 bases between the two germline ends. This CDR3 region has 14 residues. The CDR3 loop reads CASSPPGQDFEAFF. The DNA of the CDR3 is TGTGCCAGCAGCCCCCCGGGGCAGGACTTTGAAGCTTTCTTT.

As concerns this clonotype: A junction end diverges from the germline sequence, so it may reflect a read error. This chain connects TRBV14 to TRBJ2-3, with TRBD1 identical over 8 bases. Germline assignment: CDR1 SGHDN and CDR2 FVKESK. The CDR3 has 15 residues. In DNA, the CDR3 is TGTGTCAGCAGCCTCCGGACAGGGAATTTGGGTACGCAGTATTTT. It codes for CVSSLRTGNLGTQYF.

The chain links TRBV27 to TRBJ2-5; 12 nucleotides match TRBD1. The J call may be faulty, since TRBJ2-7 better matches the DNA end. The CDR3 totals 17 residues. Germline CDR1 reads MNHEY; CDR2 reads SMNVEV (reference sequence). The CDR3 here is CASSPVPGQGAGSEQYF. The CDR3 DNA is TGTGCCAGCAGTCCTGTCCCGGGACAGGGGGCGGGCTCCGAGCAGTACTTC.

This clonotype has only a few counts. This sequence joins TRBV21-1 and TRBJ2-1. TRBV21-1 is a documented pseudogene. The CDR3 runs 9 residues. In DNA, the CDR3 is TGTGCCAGCAGTAATGAGCAGTTCTTC. This encodes CASSNEQFF.

The chain recombines TRBV29-1 with TRBJ1-1; tentatively, D is TRBD1 (6 bases). The V end was cut by 7 bases, the J end by 6 bases, with 9 bases between. CDR3 length: 10 residues. The germline V gene encodes CDR1 SQVTM and CDR2 ANQGSEA. The CDR3, as DNA: TGCAGCGCCTACAGGGCTGAAGCTTTCTTT. It is translated as CSAYRAEAFF. The variable domain in full, completed from reference TRBV29-1 and TRBJ1-1, reads SAVISQKPSRDICQRGTSLTIQCQVDSQVTMMFWYRQQPGQSLTLIATANQGSEATYESGFVIDKFPISRPNLTFSTLTVSNMSPEDSSIYLCSAYRAEAFFGQGTRLTVV.

The V gene is TRBV6-2 or TRBV6-3, the J gene TRBJ1-5; TRBD1 matches at 7 bases. The germline CDR1 and CDR2 sequences are MNHEY and SVGEGT. V was pared by 6 bases and J by 4 bases, with 6 bases of the junction left unmatched. The CDR3 is 14 residues long. CDR3: CASRYGTANQPQHF. The CDR3 DNA is TGTGCCAGCAGGTACGGGACAGCGAATCAGCCCCAGCATTTT.

This chain connects TRBV5-1 to TRBJ1-1; TRBD1 agrees at 9 bases. This CDR3 spans 15 amino acids. The J segment lost 5 bases and the V segment lost 4 bases, leaving 9 bases of the junction unmatched. Germline values: CDR1 SGHRS, CDR2 YFSETQ. Here the CDR3 DNA reads TGCGCCAGCAGCGGCCGGGGACAGGGACGGACTGAAGCTTTCTTT. Its protein is CASSGRGQGRTEAFF.

J is TRBJ1-6 and V is TRBV2; D gene ambiguous. The V gene's germline CDR1 is SNHLY and CDR2 FYNNEI. V shed 6 bases and J shed 0 bases, with 12 bases lying between them. CDR3 length equals 16 residues. CDR3 residues: CASRVDLSSYNSPLHF. The CDR3 coding sequence is TGTGCCAGCAGGGTTGACTTGAGCTCCTATAATTCACCCCTCCACTTT.

The chain combines TRBV28 with TRBJ2-1; D unclear. The V and J ends lost 5 bases and 11 bases respectively, with 13 bases between them. This CDR3 is built from 12 residues. CDR1 and CDR2 (germline): MDHEN, SYDVKM. CDR3 DNA: TGTGCCAGCAGTCTTAGGGATGTAAAGCAGTTCTTC. This gives the protein CASSLRDVKQFF. Based on the CDR3 plus reference TRBV28 and TRBJ2-1, the full variable domain is DVKVTQSSRYLVKRTGEKVFLECVQDMDHENMFWYRQDPGLGLRLIYFSYDVKMKEKGDIPEGYSVSREKKERFSLILESASTNQTSMYLCASSLRDVKQFFGPGTRLTVL.

This clonotype was seen a handful of times. This chain uses TRBV12-5 with TRBJ1-5, with 7 positions matching TRBD1. CDR1 and CDR2 (germline): LGHNT, FRNRAP. The CDR3 consists of 14 residues. V trimming: 6 bases; J trimming: 2 bases; junction bases outside the gene matches: 4. In DNA, the CDR3 is TGTGCTAGTGGCGCAACAGGGGGCAATCAGCCCCAGCATTTT. Its protein is CASGATGGNQPQHF.

The chain has TRBV7-9 and TRBJ2-7; 9 nucleotides line up with TRBD1. The CDR3 consists of 17 residues. The junction had 11 bases not matched to a gene; V was cut back by 0 bases and J by 5 bases. Germline V CDR1 and CDR2: SEHNR, FQNEAQ (reference sequence). The CDR3 region has the DNA TGTGCCAGCAGCTTAGCCTCCGGGACAGGGAAGGGGAACGAGCAGTACTTC. Encoded protein: CASSLASGTGKGNEQYF.

CDR3 residues: CASSRSDKARTEAFF. The CDR3 DNA reads TGTGCCAGCAGCCGCTCAGACAAGGCGCGCACTGAAGCTTTCTTT. This rearrangement joins TRBV7-8 to TRBJ1-1; D not resolved. CDR3 size: 15 residues. Germline V lookup: CDR1 SGHVS, CDR2 FQNEAQ. V was pared by 5 bases and J by 4 bases, with 17 bases between.

V usage is TRBV29-1 and J usage is TRBJ2-5; 11 nucleotides align to TRBD2. Germline V CDR1 and CDR2: SQVTM, ANQGSEA. The J segment lost 2 bases and the V segment lost 4 bases, leaving 0 bases of the junction unmatched. The CDR3 length is 13 residues. CDR3 sequence reads: CSVGTSGQETQYF. The CDR3 DNA is TGCAGCGTTGGGACTAGCGGGCAAGAGACCCAGTACTTC. Drawing the rest from reference TRBV29-1 and TRBJ2-5, the complete variable domain is SAVISQKPSRDICQRGTSLTIQCQVDSQVTMMFWYRQQPGQSLTLIATANQGSEATYESGFVIDKFPISRPNLTFSTLTVSNMSPEDSSIYLCSVGTSGQETQYFGPGTRLLVL.

Only a few counts were recorded for this clonotype. The genes are TRBV20-1 and TRBJ1-2, with D perhaps TRBD1 (6 bases). The length of the CDR3 is 13 residues. The germline V gene has CDR1 DFQATT and CDR2 SNEGSKA (reference sequence). The germline V and J ends were trimmed by 6 bases and 2 bases, with 13 bases remaining between them. The CDR3 sequence is CSAWDTSNYGYTF. In DNA, the CDR3 is TGCAGTGCCTGGGACACCTCGAACTATGGCTACACCTTC.

V gene TRBV7-2 combines with J gene TRBJ2-3, with D perhaps matching TRBD2 (6 bases). Germline assignment: CDR1 SGHTA and CDR2 FQGNSA. The germline V and J ends were trimmed by 5 bases and 4 bases, with 19 bases remaining between them. The CDR3 is made up of 16 amino acids. CDR3 protein: CASSVIADQSSDTQYF. The CDR3 coding sequence is TGTGCCAGCAGCGTAATAGCGGATCAAAGCTCAGATACGCAGTATTTT.

This clonotype was seen a few times. This sequence joins TRBV7-2 and TRBJ2-5; D might be TRBD2 (5 bases). The CDR3 loop spans 13 amino acids. The germline CDR1 and CDR2 sequences are SGHTA and FQGNSA. Trimming took 7 bases from V and 4 from J, leaving 13 bases between them. The CDR3 nucleotides read TGTGCCAGCATCGACGGTGGAGGAGAGACCCAGTACTTC. Protein product: CASIDGGGETQYF.

This clonotype was picked up a small number of times. CDR3 nucleotides: TGTGCCAGCAGCACCGGGACTAGCGGGGGTGAGACCCAGTACTTC. This codes for CASSTGTSGGETQYF. This rearrangement joins TRBV9 to TRBJ2-5; 14 bases agree with TRBD2. The CDR3 is 15 amino acids. In germline, CDR1 is SGDLS, CDR2 YYNGEE. Unmatched junction bases numbered 4, after V lost 4 bases and J lost 5 bases.

Comments on this clonotype: This likely comes from a read error, as the CDR3 has no conserved phenylalanine or tryptophan at its end. The genes are TRBV19 and TRBJ1-2; 9 bases fit TRBD1. The CDR3 spans 13 residues. Germline V gene data show CDR1 as LNHDA and CDR2 as SQIVND (reference sequence). J gave up 3 bases and V 5 bases, and 1 base lay outside the gene matches. CDR3 nucleotides: TGTGCCAGTAGTTACAGGGGGCACTATGGCTACACCGTC. This encodes CASSYRGHYGYTV.

This clonotype was picked up a small number of times. V gene TRBV29-1 combines with J gene TRBJ2-1; D remains ambiguous. Trimming took 1 base from V and 8 from J, leaving 6 bases between them. Germline V gives CDR1 SQVTM, CDR2 ANQGSEA. CDR3 size: 11 residues. CDR3 region: CSVEGSDEQFF. The CDR3 nucleotides are TGCAGCGTTGAAGGGTCGGATGAGCAGTTCTTC.

CDR3: CASSSRGQDTQYF. In DNA form, the CDR3 reads TGCGCCAGCAGTTCCAGGGGCCAAGATACGCAGTATTTT. V is TRBV10-1 and J is TRBJ2-3, with D possibly matching TRBD1 (6 bases). The CDR3 consists of 13 residues. Germline CDR1 reads WNHNN; CDR2 reads SYGVQD (reference sequence). V shed 5 bases and J shed 5 bases, with 11 bases lying between them.

The chain uses TRBV25-1 and TRBJ2-1, with TRBD1 identical over 7 bases. V lost 4 bases, J lost 7 bases, and 4 bases stayed unmatched. The CDR3 covers 13 residues. CDR1 MGHDK and CDR2 SYGVNS come from the germline V gene. The CDR3 region has the DNA TGTGCCAGCAGTGGCTTCAGGGGGAATGAGCAGTTCTTC. Protein sequence: CASSGFRGNEQFF. The full variable domain, in which reference TRBV25-1 and TRBJ2-1 provide the parts outside the CDR3, is EADIYQTPRYLVIGTGKKITLECSQTMGHDKMYWYQQDPGMELHLIHYSYGVNSTEKGDLSSESTVSRIRTEHFPLTLESARPSHTSQYLCASSGFRGNEQFFGPGTRLTVL.

This sequence joins TRBV20-1 and TRBJ2-3; TRBD2 matches 10 bases. After removal of 2 bases from V and 2 bases from J, the junction contained 13 bases not matched to a gene. The CDR3 is made up of 18 amino acids. Germline CDR1 and CDR2: DFQATT and SNEGSKA (reference sequence). CDR3 DNA sequence: TGCAGTGCTAGAATCGGACCGGGACTAGCGAAGACCACAGATACGCAGTATTTT. The encoded protein is CSARIGPGLAKTTDTQYF.

The chain uses TRBV4-1 and TRBJ2-1; D is perhaps TRBD2 (6 bases). The V and J ends lost 4 bases and 3 bases respectively, with 19 bases between them. Germline values: CDR1 MGHRA, CDR2 YSYEKL. The CDR3 extends over 17 amino acids. CDR3 amino acids: CASSPPGGGGIYNEQFF. CDR3 coding DNA: TGCGCCAGCAGCCCCCCCGGGGGTGGGGGTATCTACAATGAGCAGTTCTTC.

This clonotype was counted a few times. This chain uses TRBV20-1 with TRBJ2-3; D not resolved. The V end was cut by 3 bases, the J end by 5 bases, with 6 bases between. The CDR3 is made up of 11 amino acids. The V gene's germline CDR1 is DFQATT and CDR2 SNEGSKA (reference sequence). The CDR3 DNA reads TGCAGTGCTAGGATTAAAGATACGCAGTATTTT. Translated: CSARIKDTQYF.

The chain joins TRBV27 to TRBJ2-5, with TRBD1 matching 10 bases. Germline V lookup: CDR1 MNHEY, CDR2 SMNVEV (reference sequence). The V and J ends lost 6 bases and 11 bases, in that order; junction bases with no gene match: 9. The CDR3 has 13 residues. CDR3 protein: CASSSGQGGAQYF. The DNA of the CDR3 is TGTGCCAGCAGCTCCGGACAGGGGGGGGCGCAGTACTTC.

The chain carries TRBV7-9 and TRBJ1-2, with 7 bases aligning to TRBD1. Germline assignment: CDR1 SEHNR and CDR2 FQNEAQ (reference sequence). The CDR3 loop spans 20 amino acids. Trimming cost V 0 bases and J 2 bases; bases outside gene matches: 18. The CDR3 DNA sequence: TGTGCCAGCAGCTTAGCCCAACCTCGGGGGACAGACAAAACGAACTATGGCTACACCTTC. Translation gives CASSLAQPRGTDKTNYGYTF.

The V gene is TRBV4-1, the J gene TRBJ2-1; a possible D gene is TRBD2 (5 bases). Between the trimmed V and J ends, which lost 0 bases and 13 bases, there was a span of 10 bases. This CDR3 region has 12 residues. Germline CDR1 and CDR2: MGHRA and YSYEKL. The CDR3 region is CASSQDLLVQFF. The CDR3 coding sequence is TGCGCCAGCAGCCAAGATTTACTAGTCCAGTTCTTC.

The J gene is TRBJ1-5, the V gene TRBV5-6, with D perhaps TRBD1 (6 bases). The V and J ends lost 1 base and 6 bases respectively, with 14 bases between them. Germline CDR1 reads SGHDT; CDR2 reads YYEEEE. This CDR3 is 15 amino acids long. The CDR3 DNA reads TGTGCCAGCAGCTTGACCGGGACACAAGGTCAGCCCCAGCATTTT. Its protein product is CASSLTGTQGQPQHF.

The chain links TRBV29-1 to TRBJ2-7, with 10 bases lining up with TRBD2. The J segment lost 2 bases and the V segment lost 5 bases, leaving 3 bases of the junction unmatched. The V gene's germline CDR1 is SQVTM and CDR2 ANQGSEA. CDR3 length: 13 amino acids. The CDR3 DNA reads TGCAGCGTTAGCGGGGGGGAAACCTACGAGCAGTACTTC. Its translation is CSVSGGETYEQYF.

This clonotype was recorded a few times. The V call is TRBV20-1, the J call TRBJ2-7; TRBD2 matches at 7 bases. Germline CDR1 is DFQATT and CDR2 is SNEGSKA (reference sequence). Trimming took 1 base from V and 3 from J; bases not matched to a gene: 24. The CDR3 is made up of 20 amino acids. The CDR3: CSARAPNLWSGAPSYYEQYF. The DNA of the CDR3 is TGCAGTGCTAGAGCCCCAAACCTATGGAGCGGGGCTCCAAGTTACTACGAGCAGTACTTC.